A selection of T cell receptor beta chains follows, all from one sample in a study of PD-1 blockade in mismatch repair-deficient tumors. Produced via immunoSEQ multiplex PCR; TCRdb's table is partial and in-frame only. There are some 97,000 clones in the sample; about four fifths occur only once, and 6.3% lies in the top ten. The sequenced sample was peripheral blood, obtained around 8 months after starting pembrolizumab. All receptors come from an adult with mismatch repair-deficient cancer. The CDR3 runs from the conserved cysteine through the conserved F or W. A D gene is named only where the DNA matches it firmly.

>.|10|TRBJ2-7|TRBV6-5
TGTGCCAGCACAACAGACGAGCAGTACTTC
CASTTDEQYF
>.|14|TRBJ1-5|TRBV2
TGTGCCAGCAGAGCCACAGGGAATAATCAGCCCCAGCATTTT
CASRATGNNQPQHF
>.|15|TRBJ1-5|TRBV19
TGTGCCAGTAGTATAGGGGGGTCGAGCAATCAGCCCCAGCATTTT
CASSIGGSSNQPQHF
>TRBD1|14|TRBJ1-1|TRBV5-1
TGCGCCAGCAGCCGGGACAGGGGGCTCGCTGAAGCTTTCTTT
CASSRDRGLAEAFF
>.|14|TRBJ2-7|TRBV27
TGTGCCAGCAGTTTATCGACATTTTCCTACGAGCAGTACTTC
CASSLSTFSYEQYF
>TRBD2|15|TRBJ2-3|TRBV7-7
TGTGCTAGCAGCTCCGTCTCCGGGGGGGTAGATACGCAGTATTTT
CASSSVSGGVDTQYF
>.|14|TRBJ2-3|TRBV5-4
TGTGCCAGCAGCTTGGAAGCGTTCACAGATACGCAGTATTTT
CASSLEAFTDTQYF
>TRBD1|14|TRBJ2-5|TRBV5-4
TGTGCCAGCAGCTTCACAGGGGGAATGGAGACCCAGTACTTC
CASSFTGGMETQYF
>.|18|TRBJ1-3|TRBV7-9
TGTGCCAGCGGGGGGGTTCCGAGACCTTCCTCGTCTGGAAACACCATATATTTT
CASGGVPRPSSSGNTIYF
>.|16|TRBJ2-7|TRBV5-8
TGTGCCAGCAGCGGGGGAGGGGGCACGAGACACTACGAGCAGTACTTC
CASSGGGGTRHYEQYF
>.|14|TRBJ2-1|TRBV4-1
TGCGCCAGCAGCCAAGAGCCCGGGTACAATGAGCAGTTCTTC
CASSQEPGYNEQFF
>.|13|TRBJ1-5|TRBV2
TGTGCCAGCAGAGAACAGGGAGGTCAGCCCCAGCATTTT
CASREQGGQPQHF
>TRBD1|13|TRBJ2-7|TRBV7-2
TGTGCCAGCAGCAGACAGGGCTCCTACGAGCAGTACTTC
CASSRQGSYEQYF
>.|15|TRBJ2-1|TRBV18
TGTGCCAGCTCACCATACCAGGGCGACAGGAATGAGCAGTTCTTC
CASSPYQGDRNEQFF
>.|13|TRBJ2-1|TRBV11-3
TGTGCCAGCAGCCCGGGACTTGGGCCTGAGCAGTTCTTC
CASSPGLGPEQFF
>.|13|TRBJ2-1|TRBV5-8
TGTGCCAGCAGGGGGCGCGGGGTAAATGAGCAGTTCTTC
CASRGRGVNEQFF
>.|13|TRBJ2-7|TRBV28
TGTGCCAGCAAGTTTACAGGCACCTACGAGCAGTACTTC
CASKFTGTYEQYF
>TRBD2|14|TRBJ2-5|TRBV6-4
TGTGCCAGCAGTGAGTCATGGGAGGGAGAGACCCAGTACTTC
CASSESWEGETQYF
>TRBD2|13|TRBJ2-1|TRBV2
TGTGCCAGCAGGGGATCACTAGCGGGGCCTCAGTTCTTC
CASRGSLAGPQFF
>TRBD1|16|TRBJ1-3|TRBV6-5
TGTGCCAGCAGTTACCAGCGACAGGGAGGCGGAAACACCATATATTTT
CASSYQRQGGGNTIYF